The rows below give T cell receptor beta chains drawn from one sample of a study of blood T cell repertoires in COVID-19. Libraries were prepared by immunoSEQ multiplex PCR; TCRdb keeps only in-frame clonotypes and omits some of them. The repertoire holds 35,000 to 45,000 clones, with approximately 89% as singletons. The sequenced sample was peripheral blood. The receptors were sampled from a human donor in a cohort sampled during active COVID-19. Each CDR3 is given with its conserved first and last residue. A D gene is named only where the DNA matches it firmly. Expanded clones are given a class, and other clones once, few, many or no size at all.

TRBJ1-2 . . TRBV6-6 CASSYVGKSGYTF TGTGCCAGCAGTTACGTCGGTAAAAGCGGCTACACCTTC
TRBJ2-5 . . TRBV7-6 CASSLGFVGTQETQYF TGTGCCAGCAGCTTAGGCTTCGTTGGCACACAAGAGACCCAGTACTTC
TRBJ1-6 . . TRBV28 CASSLGQGGSPLHF TGTGCCAGCAGTTTGGGTCAGGGTGGTTCACCCCTCCACTTT
TRBJ2-2 . . TRBV5-1 CASSPIANTGELFF TGCGCCAGCAGCCCTATCGCGAACACCGGGGAGCTGTTTTTT
TRBJ2-7 TRBD1 . TRBV6-6 CASSDRVGPLYEQYF TGTGCCAGCAGTGACAGGGTCGGCCCCCTCTACGAGCAGTACTTC
TRBJ1-1 TRBD1 . TRBV5-4 CASSRKSGTGESEAFF TGTGCCAGCAGCCGTAAATCCGGGACAGGGGAAAGTGAAGCTTTCTTT
TRBJ2-3 TRBD2 . TRBV9 CASTRPPVRDEFSGGERTQYF TGTGCCAGCACCCGCCCTCCGGTCCGGGACGAATTTAGCGGGGGGGAGCGTACCCAGTATTTT
TRBJ2-1 TRBD2 . TRBV14 CASSLGLSNSYNEQFF TGTGCCAGCAGCCTGGGACTATCCAACTCCTACAATGAGCAGTTCTTC
TRBJ2-3 TRBD1 . TRBV6-5 CASTVGQSLNTQYF TGTGCCAGCACTGTGGGACAGTCACTAAATACGCAGTATTTT
TRBJ2-5 TRBD2 . TRBV7-2 CASSLVSSTSGSPETQYF TGTGCCAGCAGCTTAGTTTCATCGACTAGCGGGAGCCCGGAGACCCAGTACTTC
TRBJ2-5 . . TRBV5-1 CASSLAPPGVQETQYF TGCGCCAGCAGCTTGGCACCCCCAGGGGTCCAAGAGACCCAGTACTTC
TRBJ2-7 . . TRBV12-1 CASSLGAPGQGGYEQYF TGTGCCAGCAGCTTGGGGGCTCCGGGACAGGGAGGGTACGAGCAGTACTTC
TRBJ2-3 TRBD2 . TRBV5-6 CASSTFTGGRTDTQYF TGTGCCAGCAGCACTTTTACGGGGGGGCGGACAGATACGCAGTATTTT
TRBJ2-7 . . TRBV7-2 CASSLAIGRDSGGYEQYF TGTGCCAGCAGCTTAGCGATTGGCAGGGACTCAGGGGGTTACGAGCAGTACTTC
TRBJ2-5 . once TRBV5-4 CASSSPSGIQETQYF TGTGCCAGCAGCTCCCCCTCAGGGATTCAAGAGACCCAGTACTTC
TRBJ1-5 TRBD1 . TRBV4-1 CASSQDAARGMVNQPQHF TGCGCCAGCAGCCAAGATGCGGCCAGGGGGATGGTCAATCAGCCCCAGCATTTT
TRBJ1-5 . . TRBV7-9 CASSSGVGSNQPQHF TGTGCCAGCAGCTCAGGGGTGGGGAGCAATCAGCCCCAGCATTTT
TRBJ2-1 TRBD2 . TRBV9 CASSVAFLAGTYNEQFF TGTGCCAGCAGCGTAGCTTTTCTAGCGGGGACATACAATGAGCAGTTCTTC
TRBJ2-7 TRBD1 . TRBV30 CAWSTGQGARDEQYF TGTGCCTGGAGTACCGGACAGGGGGCTAGGGACGAGCAGTACTTC
TRBJ2-7 . . TRBV4-3 CASSQEAGSSYEQYF TGCGCCAGCAGCCAAGAAGCAGGCAGCTCCTACGAGCAGTACTTC
TRBJ1-4 TRBD1 . TRBV4-2 CASSPQGGIGTNEKLFF TGTGCCAGCAGCCCCCAGGGGGGCATAGGAACTAATGAAAAACTGTTTTTT
TRBJ2-7 . once TRBV29-1 CSVEGGASPTYEQYF TGCAGCGTTGAAGGCGGGGCTAGCCCTACCTACGAGCAGTACTTC
TRBJ2-7 TRBD1 . TRBV28 CASSSPGTGGGEQYF TGTGCCAGCAGTTCCCCCGGGACAGGGGGCGGCGAGCAGTACTTC
TRBJ2-6 . . TRBV28 CASSLSLGRGDSGANVLTF TGTGCCAGCAGTTTGAGTTTGGGCAGGGGAGATTCTGGGGCCAACGTCCTGACTTTC
TRBJ1-2 . . TRBV18 CASSPEGGENGYTF TGTGCCAGCTCACCGGAGGGGGGGGAAAATGGCTACACCTTC
TRBJ2-5 TRBD1 . TRBV6-4 CASEDSTGNQETQYF TGTGCCAGCGAAGACTCGACAGGGAACCAAGAGACCCAGTACTTC
TRBJ1-1 . . TRBV5-6 CASSLAAGTEAFF TGTGCCAGCAGCTTGGCGGCAGGGACTGAAGCTTTCTTT
TRBJ1-2 TRBD1 . TRBV30 CAWSTGTGHYGYTF TGTGCCTGGAGTACCGGGACAGGGCACTATGGCTACACCTTC
TRBJ1-1 . . TRBV2 CASSPQLGATEAFF TGTGCCAGCAGTCCCCAGCTAGGGGCCACTGAAGCTTTCTTT
TRBJ1-2 . . TRBV9 CASSSGGVRYGYTF TGTGCCAGCAGCTCCGGGGGGGTTAGATATGGCTACACCTTC
TRBJ2-2 . . TRBV5-1 CASSFKPYKNTGELFF TGCGCCAGCAGCTTTAAACCCTATAAAAACACCGGGGAGCTGTTTTTT
TRBJ2-1 TRBD2 . TRBV6-4 CASSRTSGGDHNEQFF TGTGCCAGCAGTCGGACTAGCGGGGGGGATCACAATGAGCAGTTCTTC
TRBJ2-1 TRBD2 . TRBV5-1 CASSLGGLAGVRDEQFF TGCGCCAGCAGCTTGGGTGGACTAGCGGGAGTTAGGGATGAGCAGTTCTTC
TRBJ2-3 TRBD2 . TRBV15 CATSRGLAGAFYTDTQYF TGTGCCACCAGCAGAGGACTAGCGGGGGCCTTCTACACAGATACGCAGTATTTT
TRBJ2-5 . once TRBV10-2 CASRRPGTGGTQYF TGCGCCAGCAGACGCCCTGGGACTGGGGGGACCCAGTACTTC
TRBJ2-1 . . TRBV20-1 CSAFLPDEQFF TGCAGTGCTTTCCTCCCCGATGAGCAGTTCTTC
TRBJ1-2 TRBD1 . TRBV27 CASSSETGAYGYTF TGTGCCAGCAGCTCTGAGACAGGGGCCTATGGCTACACCTTC
TRBJ2-3 TRBD1 . TRBV7-8 CASSLSRTGTDTQYF TGTGCCAGCAGCTTATCCAGGACAGGGACAGATACGCAGTATTTT
TRBJ1-1 . . TRBV6-5 CASSRGDTEAFF TGTGCCAGCAGCCGGGGGGACACTGAAGCTTTCTTT
TRBJ2-6 . once TRBV7-9 CASIPDLVPDSGANVLTF TGTGCCAGCATCCCAGATCTGGTACCTGACTCTGGGGCCAACGTCCTGACTTTC
TRBJ1-2 . . TRBV5-5 CASSTGWENYGYTF TGTGCCAGCAGCACAGGGTGGGAGAACTATGGCTACACCTTC
TRBJ1-5 TRBD1 . TRBV27 CASSDRASRQPQHF TGTGCCAGCAGTGACAGGGCTTCGAGGCAGCCCCAGCATTTT
TRBJ1-6 . . TRBV28 CASRPVGTPSSYNSPLHF TGTGCCAGCAGGCCGGTCGGGACACCGAGCTCCTATAATTCACCCCTCCACTTT
TRBJ1-2 TRBD1 . TRBV6-4 CASSPTGDWVYGYTF TGTGCCAGCAGTCCAACAGGGGATTGGGTCTATGGCTACACCTTC
TRBJ1-2 TRBD1 . TRBV2 CASSVPRTGRGLNYGYTF TGTGCCAGCAGTGTACCAAGGACAGGGAGGGGGCTTAACTATGGCTACACCTTC
TRBJ2-5 TRBD1 . TRBV6-5 CASSYGQGLGETQYF TGTGCCAGCAGTTACGGACAGGGGTTAGGGGAGACCCAGTACTTC
TRBJ1-1 TRBD1 . TRBV19 CASSITGQGTTEAFF TGTGCCAGTAGTATCACGGGACAGGGGACGACTGAAGCTTTCTTT
TRBJ2-3 TRBD2 . TRBV4-3 CASSSRWGRVGTDTQYF TGCGCCAGCAGCTCCCGGTGGGGGAGGGTGGGCACAGATACGCAGTATTTT
TRBJ2-2 . . TRBV7-2 CASSLVGSGGYGGELFF TGTGCCAGCAGCTTAGTAGGCTCGGGGGGCTACGGCGGGGAGCTGTTTTTT
TRBJ2-7 TRBD2 . TRBV11-2 CASSPGLAISYEQYF TGTGCCAGCAGCCCAGGACTAGCGATTTCCTACGAGCAGTACTTC
TRBJ2-3 TRBD2 . TRBV5-1 CASNIAGGPTDTQYF TGCGCCAGCAACATAGCGGGGGGCCCCACAGATACGCAGTATTTT